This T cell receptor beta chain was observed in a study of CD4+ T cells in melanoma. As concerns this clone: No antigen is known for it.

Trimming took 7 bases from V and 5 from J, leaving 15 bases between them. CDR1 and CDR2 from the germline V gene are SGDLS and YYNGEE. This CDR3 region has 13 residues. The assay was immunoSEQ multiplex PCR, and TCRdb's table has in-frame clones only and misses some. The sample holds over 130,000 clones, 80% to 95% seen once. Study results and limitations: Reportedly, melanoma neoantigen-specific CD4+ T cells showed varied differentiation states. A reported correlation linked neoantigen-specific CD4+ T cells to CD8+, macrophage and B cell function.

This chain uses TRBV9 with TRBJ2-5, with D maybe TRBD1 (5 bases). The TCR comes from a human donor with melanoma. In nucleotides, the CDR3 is TGTGCCAGCTCCGCAGGGCCTGACGAGACCCAGTACTTC. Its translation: CASSAGPDETQYF.